This TCR beta chain emerged from a study of T cells in Graves' hyperthyroidism and ophthalmopathy. Across the study: Blood was drawn when the patient was first diagnosed and still untreated.

General study findings and limits: Most expanded thyroid clonotypes above 0.001 also appeared in blood. It was a median about 6.5 months before onset that the model predicted ophthalmopathy.

Not enrolled were patients with uncontrolled infection, other autoimmune disease, pregnancy or lactation. This clonotype was counted between two and nine times. What it recognizes is unknown. The germline V and J ends were trimmed by 5 bases and 6 bases, with 10 bases remaining between them. This CDR3 spans 13 amino acids. Germline V gives CDR1 LGHDT, CDR2 YNNKEL (reference sequence). Template material for amplifying TCR beta CDR3 regions consisted of RNA transcripts. The TCR CDR3 was amplified in a first-round RT-PCR using the HTBI primer set. TCRdb re-analysed the multiplex PCR reads in MiXCR, keeping a single row per CDR3 protein. The data show 490,000 or so distinct CDR3 sequences, approximately 23% seen once.

The chain is built from TRBV3-1 and TRBJ1-4; a weak D match, TRBD1 (6 bases). This sequence originates from a woman aged 65 to 85 with Graves' ophthalmopathy. The sequenced material came from blood. CDR3 nucleotides: TGTGCCAGCAGCAGGGACACTCATGAAAAACTGTTTTTT. Its translation: CASSRDTHEKLFF.